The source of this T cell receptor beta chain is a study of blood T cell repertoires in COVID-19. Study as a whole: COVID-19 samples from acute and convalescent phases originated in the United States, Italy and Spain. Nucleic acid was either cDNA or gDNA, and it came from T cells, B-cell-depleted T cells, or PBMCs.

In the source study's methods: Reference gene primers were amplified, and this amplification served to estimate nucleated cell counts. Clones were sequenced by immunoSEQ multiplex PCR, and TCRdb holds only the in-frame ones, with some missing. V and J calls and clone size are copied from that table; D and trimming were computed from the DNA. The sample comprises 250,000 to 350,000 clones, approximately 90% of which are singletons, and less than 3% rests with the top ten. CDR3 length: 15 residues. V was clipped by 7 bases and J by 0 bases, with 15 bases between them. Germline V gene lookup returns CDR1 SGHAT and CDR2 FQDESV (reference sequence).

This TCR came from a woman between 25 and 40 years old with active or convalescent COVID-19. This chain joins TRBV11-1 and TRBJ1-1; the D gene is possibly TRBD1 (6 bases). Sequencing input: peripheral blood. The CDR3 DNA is TGTGCCAGCATCCACAGGGTAACAATGAACACTGAAGCTTTCTTT. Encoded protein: CASIHRVTMNTEAFF.